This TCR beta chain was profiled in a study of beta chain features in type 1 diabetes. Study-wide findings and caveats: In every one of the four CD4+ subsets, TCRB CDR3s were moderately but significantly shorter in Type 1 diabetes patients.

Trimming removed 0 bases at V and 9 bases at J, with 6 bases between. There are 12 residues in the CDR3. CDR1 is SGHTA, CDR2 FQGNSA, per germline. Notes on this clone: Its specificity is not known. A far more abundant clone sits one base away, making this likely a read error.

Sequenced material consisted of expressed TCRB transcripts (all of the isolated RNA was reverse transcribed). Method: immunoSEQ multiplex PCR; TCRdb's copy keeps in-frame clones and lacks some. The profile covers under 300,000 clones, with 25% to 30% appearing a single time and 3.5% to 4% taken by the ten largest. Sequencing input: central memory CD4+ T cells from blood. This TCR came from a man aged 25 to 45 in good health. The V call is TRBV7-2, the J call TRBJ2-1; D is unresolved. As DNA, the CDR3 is TGTGCCAGCAGCTTAGCCGTGGGTGAGCAGTTCTTC. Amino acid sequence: CASSLAVGEQFF.